A single sample is the source of the 25 T cell receptor beta chains below, sequenced in a study of T-cell reconstitution after alpha-beta-depleted transplantation in children (dated by TCRdb to 2015 to 2016). The receptor library was made with PCR. The reads were generated on an Illumina HiSeq 2500. To normalize quantification of the TCRbeta repertoire, the TCR libraries were built with molecular barcoding that relied on unique molecular identifiers. TCRdb applied fastp at Q25 and MiXCR to the public reads, then kept only in-frame beta chains. Entries are consolidated by CDR3 protein sequence, retaining the most common genes and DNA. The sample records roughly 180,000 distinct CDR3 sequences, 13% to 15% of which are singletons. The biggest ten clones account for less than 15% of the sample. This sample comprised PBMCs from the stem cell graft donor, obtained from the stem cell graft. Receptors were obtained from a human donor who donated a stem cell graft to a child with acute lymphoblastic leukemia.

The table lists this clonotype with a few counts. V and J are TRBV12-3 or TRBV12-4 and TRBJ2-2; D is perhaps TRBD2 (5 bases). V lost 5 bases, J lost 6 bases, and 7 bases lay in between. The CDR3 sequence is 12 residues long. The CDR3 spells CASSRGAGELFF. The CDR3 DNA reads as TGTGCCAGCAGTCGGGGAGCCGGGGAGCTGTTTTTT.

This clonotype was seen at least ten times. The gene calls are TRBV3-1 and TRBJ2-7, with D possibly called TRBD1 or TRBD2 (6 bases each). In germline, CDR1 is LGHDT, CDR2 YNNKEL (reference sequence). The V gene lost 4 bases and the J gene lost 2 bases, with 15 bases spanning the gap. The CDR3 runs to 15 residues. Here the CDR3 DNA reads TGTGCCAGCAGCCTGGCCTCAAGGGGGGCCTACGAGCAGTACTTC. It specifies CASSLASRGAYEQYF.

This clonotype was observed many times. This chain connects TRBV20-1 to TRBJ1-2; a weak D match, TRBD1 (5 bases). Trimming removed 0 bases from V and 8 bases from J, with 16 bases in between. Looked up from germline, CDR1 is DFQATT and CDR2 is SNEGSKA (reference sequence). This CDR3 is built from 14 residues. CDR3: CSAREGLSTRGYTF. The CDR3 DNA reads TGCAGTGCTAGAGAGGGACTGAGTACGCGGGGCTACACCTTC.

This clonotype was seen at least ten times. The chain carries TRBV5-1 and TRBJ2-1; D unresolved. Germline V lookup: CDR1 SGHRS, CDR2 YFSETQ. The V gene lost 4 bases and the J gene lost 4 bases, with 9 bases spanning the gap. The CDR3 runs 13 residues. The CDR3 sequence: CASSPRRYNEQFF. CDR3 nucleotides: TGCGCCAGCAGCCCCAGGAGATACAATGAGCAGTTCTTC.

This clonotype was detected ten times or more. The gene calls are TRBV12-3 or TRBV12-4 and TRBJ1-2; D is unresolved. V lost 1 base and J lost 7, with 13 bases in between. The CDR3 totals 14 residues. CDR3 nucleotides: TGTGCCAGCAGTTTAGTCCGGGCGGGCTTTGGCTACACCTTC. It specifies CASSLVRAGFGYTF.

This clonotype has a count of ten or more. J is TRBJ2-7 and V is TRBV3-1, with 7 bases fitting TRBD2. With V trimmed by 6 bases and J by 0 bases, 5 bases remained unmatched. This CDR3 comprises 14 residues. CDR1 LGHDT and CDR2 YNNKEL come from the germline V gene (reference sequence). CDR3 DNA sequence: TGTGCCAGCAGGGCTAGCGGCAGCTCCTACGAGCAGTACTTC. Residues: CASRASGSSYEQYF.

This clonotype was seen many times. The CDR3 DNA reads as TGCAGTGTCCCAGACAGGGGGAACACTGAAGCTTTCTTT. This codes for CSVPDRGNTEAFF. The rearrangement links TRBV20-1 to TRBJ1-1, with 8 bases lining up with TRBD1. The CDR3 runs 13 residues. V shed 7 bases and J 1 base; nucleotides not matched to a gene: 5. In germline, CDR1 is DFQATT, CDR2 SNEGSKA (reference sequence).

The chain recombines TRBV30 with TRBJ1-3, with no clear D. Germline assignment: CDR1 GTSNPN and CDR2 SVGIG (reference sequence). V was cut by 2 bases and J by 0 bases, with 11 bases left in between. The CDR3 runs to 15 residues. The chain's CDR3 is CAWSSGASSGNTIYF. For the CDR3, the DNA is TGTGCCTGGAGTTCGGGAGCGAGCTCTGGAAACACCATATATTTT.

The chain joins TRBV9 to TRBJ2-1; the D is unclear. The V gene's germline CDR1 is SGDLS and CDR2 YYNGEE. CDR3 length: 14 residues. Trimming took off 0 bases at V and 3 bases at J, with 7 bases between the two ends. CDR3 sequence reads: CASSVGADYNEQFF. The CDR3, as DNA: TGTGCCAGCAGCGTAGGTGCAGACTACAATGAGCAGTTCTTC.

This clonotype was seen only a few times. The rearrangement links TRBV10-3 to TRBJ2-7; weak D call: TRBD1 (5 bases). V lost 0 bases and J lost 0, with 12 bases in between. From germline, CDR1 is ENHRY and CDR2 SYGVKD. The CDR3 extends over 16 amino acids. This CDR3 reads CAISESPGPSSYEQYF. The CDR3 DNA reads as TGTGCCATCAGTGAGTCCCCAGGGCCCAGCTCCTACGAGCAGTACTTC.

The rearrangement links TRBV12-3 or TRBV12-4 to TRBJ1-1; TRBD1 might be the D (5 bases). The CDR3 contains 14 residues. The V and J ends lost 7 bases and 3 bases respectively, with 15 bases between them. The CDR3 DNA is TGTGCCAGCATCTTGGACACGACGGACACTGAAGCTTTCTTT. This codes for CASILDTTDTEAFF.

The chain employs TRBV11-3 and TRBJ2-7, with D perhaps being TRBD1 or TRBD2 (5 bases each). The CDR3 runs to 14 residues. V was trimmed by 5 bases and J by 4 bases, leaving 15 bases between them. Germline CDR1 SGHNT, CDR2 YENEEA. The CDR3 loop is CASSLMYEGYEQYF. The DNA for the CDR3 is TGTGCCAGCAGCCTCATGTACGAGGGGTACGAGCAGTACTTC.

This chain links TRBV5-5 with TRBJ2-3; TRBD2 might be the D (6 bases). Germline assignment: CDR1 SGHKS and CDR2 YYEKEE (reference sequence). CDR3 size: 16 residues. V was cut by 2 bases and J by 5 bases, with 18 bases left in between. The CDR3 bases are TGTGCCAGCAGCTTACTAGCCTCCTACGCAGAAGATACGCAGTATTTT. Its translation is CASSLLASYAEDTQYF.

This clonotype came up many times. This chain joins TRBV12-3 or TRBV12-4 and TRBJ1-2; D is possibly TRBD1 (6 bases). Trimming left V 6 bases short and J 2 bases short, with 16 bases between. The CDR3 totals 15 residues. DNA for the CDR3: TGTGCCAGCAGGCCCACAGGGAGTTGGAACTATGGCTACACCTTC. Its translation: CASRPTGSWNYGYTF.

This clonotype was recorded many times. The chain links TRBV9 to TRBJ1-1; D is undetermined. Per the germline V gene, CDR1 is SGDLS and CDR2 is YYNGEE. Between the trimmed V and J ends, which lost 3 bases and 6 bases, there was a span of 15 bases. The CDR3 extends over 14 amino acids. In DNA form, the CDR3 reads TGTGCCAGCAGCGCTCCAGTCGTGGCGGCTGAAGCTTTCTTT. Its translation: CASSAPVVAAEAFF.

The chain employs TRBV28 and TRBJ1-1; 8 bases are a match to TRBD1. Germline V lookup: CDR1 MDHEN, CDR2 SYDVKM. The CDR3 has 16 residues. The J segment lost 5 bases and the V segment lost 3 bases, leaving 11 bases of the junction unmatched. The chain's CDR3 is CASSLTGDGMGTEAFF. Written as DNA, the CDR3 is TGTGCCAGCAGTTTGACAGGGGATGGGATGGGGACTGAAGCTTTCTTT.

At least ten counts were recorded for this clonotype. The chain combines TRBV10-3 with TRBJ2-4; 10 nucleotides match TRBD1. Germline CDR1 reads ENHRY; CDR2 reads SYGVKD. CDR3 length: 16 residues. The V gene end was trimmed by 10 bases and the J gene end by 0 bases; junction bases not matched to a gene: 9. The CDR3 is CATRDRGFGAKNIQYF. The CDR3 DNA reads TGTGCCACCCGGGACAGGGGCTTTGGAGCCAAAAACATTCAGTACTTC.

The CDR3 is CASSGSTGGYGYTF. The CDR3 bases are TGTGCCAGCAGCGGCTCGACAGGGGGCTATGGCTACACCTTC. The V call is TRBV11-3, the J call TRBJ1-2, with TRBD1 matching over 9 bases. With V trimmed by 5 bases and J by 4 bases, 5 bases remained unmatched. The CDR3 is 14 residues long. The germline V gene has CDR1 SGHNT and CDR2 YENEEA.

The sample holds many counts of this clonotype. The gene calls are TRBV7-9 and TRBJ2-2, with 11 bases that match TRBD2. Looked up from germline, CDR1 is SEHNR and CDR2 is FQNEAQ (reference sequence). The V segment lost 5 bases and the J segment 8 bases; nucleotides outside the gene matches: 10. CDR3 length: 16 amino acids. The CDR3 DNA reads TGTGCCAGCAGCAACACGCCGGGACTAGCGGCGGGGGAGCTGTTTTTT. Protein product: CASSNTPGLAAGELFF. Variable domain in full (rest from reference TRBV7-9 and TRBJ2-2): DTGVSQNPRHKITKRGQNVTFRCDPISEHNRLYWYRQTLGQGPEFLTYFQNEAQLEKSRLLSDRFSAERPKGSFSTLEIQRTEQGDSAMYLCASSNTPGLAAGELFFGEGSRLTVL.

This clonotype has at least ten counts. V gene TRBV12-3 or TRBV12-4 combines with J gene TRBJ2-1, with D tentatively TRBD2 (6 bases). This CDR3 is 12 amino acids long. V dropped 6 bases and J dropped 15 bases, with 18 bases sitting between them. This CDR3 reads CASSPGTPSAFF. In DNA, the CDR3 is TGTGCCAGCAGCCCGGGGACTCCGTCTGCGTTCTTC.

This clonotype was picked up many times. The CDR3: CASSPTVGGTETQYF. DNA of the CDR3: TGCGCCAGCAGCCCCACGGTCGGGGGCACGGAGACCCAGTACTTC. V gene TRBV5-1 combines with J gene TRBJ2-5; D tentatively reads TRBD1 or TRBD2 (6 bases each). Trimming cost V 4 bases and J 5 bases, with 18 bases left between them. In germline, CDR1 is SGHRS, CDR2 YFSETQ. This CDR3 region has 15 residues.

This clonotype was counted many times. The chain couples TRBV29-1 to TRBJ2-7, with 8 bases lining up with TRBD2. V lost 4 bases to trimming and J lost 3 bases; unmatched junction nucleotides: 8. This CDR3 has 14 residues. The germline CDR1 and CDR2 sequences are SQVTM and ANQGSEA. CDR3 residues: CSVVLRGALYEQYF. The CDR3 bases are TGCAGCGTTGTGTTGCGGGGGGCCCTCTACGAGCAGTACTTC.

This clonotype was observed at least ten times. The rearrangement links TRBV20-1 to TRBJ2-7; 7 positions agree with TRBD2. The CDR3 has 14 residues. The junction had 11 bases not matched to a gene; V was cut back by 3 bases and J by 6 bases. Germline V gene lookup returns CDR1 DFQATT and CDR2 SNEGSKA (reference sequence). The CDR3 sequence is CSASSGLGLTEQYF. CDR3 nucleotides: TGCAGTGCTAGTTCAGGACTAGGGTTGACCGAGCAGTACTTC.

In its sample, this clonotype was seen many times. The genes are TRBV24-1 and TRBJ2-2; D is uncertain. This CDR3 region has 14 residues. The germline V gene encodes CDR1 KGHDR and CDR2 SFDVKD. Trimming pared 6 bases from V and 5 bases from J, leaving 12 bases between. The DNA of the CDR3 is TGTGCCACCAGTAGCCTGAAAGGGACCGGGGAGCTGTTTTTT. It is translated as CATSSLKGTGELFF.

This chain joins TRBV7-8 and TRBJ2-1; D call uncertain. This CDR3 contains 13 residues. V gave up 5 bases and J gave up 3 bases, with 8 bases separating them. The germline CDR1 and CDR2 sequences are SGHVS and FQNEAQ. The CDR3 DNA sequence: TGTGCCAGCAGCCCTCGGATCTACAATGAGCAGTTCTTC. This translates into CASSPRIYNEQFF. Drawing the rest from reference TRBV7-8 and TRBJ2-1, the complete variable domain is GAGVSQSPRYKVAKRGQDVALRCDPISGHVSLFWYQQALGQGPEFLTYFQNEAQLDKSGLPSDRFFAERPEGSVSTLKIQRTQQEDSAVYLCASSPRIYNEQFFGPGTRLTVL.